The 14 T cell receptor beta chains presented below share a single source sample, sequenced in a study of metastatic and nonmetastatic thyroid tumors. TCRdb re-called clones via MiXCR from the PCR reads. The sample includes tens of thousands of clones, about 25% of them seen just once. Patients underwent thyroid surgery, and none had received any treatment before it. The sample was blood. These receptors all stem from a female donor with papillary thyroid cancer or a benign thyroid nodule (not recorded which). Some clones in this sample may be carry-over from other donors' samples.

By share, this clone ranks as medium-sized. In the same sample, other DNA sequences code for this CDR3. The rearrangement joins TRBV5-5 to TRBJ2-3, with TRBD2 as a possible D gene (6 bases). V was cut by 4 bases and J by 1 base, with 10 bases left in between. CDR1 SGHKS and CDR2 YYEKEE come from the germline V gene (reference sequence). The CDR3 contains 14 residues. DNA of the CDR3: TGTGCCAGCAGCAGGGCTAGCGGCACAGATACGCAGTATTTT. Encoded protein: CASSRASGTDTQYF.

The V gene is TRBV30, the J gene TRBJ1-5; possibly TRBD1 for D (6 bases). Looked up from germline, CDR1 is GTSNPN and CDR2 is SVGIG (reference sequence). CDR3 length equals 14 residues. V dropped 0 bases and J dropped 7 bases, with 13 bases sitting between them. Here the CDR3 reads CAWSVLGRGQPQHF. DNA for the CDR3: TGTGCCTGGAGTGTACTGGGGAGGGGGCAGCCCCAGCATTTT.

In this sample, this clone turned up many times. This chain connects TRBV4-1 to TRBJ2-2, with 9 bases matching TRBD2. V was pared by 4 bases and J by 2 bases, with 8 bases of the junction left unmatched. This CDR3 comprises 17 residues. Germline V gene sequence: CDR1 MGHRA, CDR2 YSYEKL. Here the CDR3 DNA reads TGCGCCAGCAGCCCATCTTATAGCGGGAGAAACACCGGGGAGCTGTTTTTT. It translates to CASSPSYSGRNTGELFF.

V and J are TRBV5-1 and TRBJ1-2; 9 bases agree with TRBD1. Germline-derived CDR1 and CDR2 are SGHRS and YFSETQ. This CDR3 comprises 15 residues. V dropped 4 bases and J dropped 3; count of bases not matched to a gene: 7. The CDR3 is CASSQGQGFDYGYTF. Here the CDR3 DNA reads TGCGCCAGCAGCCAGGGACAGGGATTTGACTATGGCTACACCTTC.

This clone was detected many times. This chain joins TRBV19 and TRBJ2-3; the match to TRBD2 covers 8 bases. The CDR3 length is 14 residues. Germline trimming cut 6 bases from V and 5 bases from J; bases unmatched to any gene: 7. Germline lookup yields CDR1 LNHDA and CDR2 SQIVND (reference sequence). CDR3 DNA: TGTGCCAGTAGCCATCTAGCGGGCGAAGATACGCAGTATTTT. Translating gives CASSHLAGEDTQYF.

This clone appeared a few times. This chain connects TRBV5-4 to TRBJ2-3, with D possibly matching TRBD2 (5 bases). CDR1 and CDR2 from the germline V gene are SGHNT and YYREEE (reference sequence). CDR3 length: 14 residues. Trimming cost V 4 bases and J 2 bases, with 11 bases left between them. The CDR3 nucleotides are TGTGCCAGCAGCAAGACTACAACCACAGATACGCAGTATTTT. Translated, it gives CASSKTTTTDTQYF.

The chain combines TRBV5-1 with TRBJ2-1, with D unclear. From germline, CDR1 is SGHRS and CDR2 YFSETQ. V lost 4 bases and J lost 8, with 13 bases in between. The CDR3 contains 13 residues. The CDR3 bases are TGCGCCAGCAGCACGGACGGAATCTATGAGCAGTTCTTC. Protein product: CASSTDGIYEQFF.

This clone was seen ten or more times. The genes are TRBV10-2 and TRBJ2-1; maybe TRBD2 (6 bases). The CDR3 totals 12 residues. Trimming left V 7 bases short and J 15 bases short, with 19 bases between. Germline V lookup: CDR1 WSHSY, CDR2 SAAADI. The CDR3 reads CASTPLGTLLFF. As DNA, the CDR3 is TGCGCCAGCACCCCCCTCGGGACTCTCTTGTTCTTC.

This clone is medium-sized by share. Other DNA sequences of this sample code for an identical CDR3. This chain joins TRBV6-1 and TRBJ1-2; maybe TRBD1 (6 bases). Trimming removed 0 bases from V and 0 bases from J, with 8 bases in between. This CDR3 is built from 15 residues. CDR1 is MNHNS and CDR2 is SASEGT in the germline V gene. CDR3 nucleotides: TGTGCCAGCAGTGAAGCGACAGGTCCTAACTATGGCTACACCTTC. Its protein product is CASSEATGPNYGYTF.

Notes on this clone: Here the CDR3 omits its conserved ending phenylalanine or tryptophan, so a read error is the likely source. The chain links TRBV7-2 to TRBJ1-2; perhaps TRBD1 as D (5 bases). Germline CDR1 reads SGHTA; CDR2 reads FQGNSA. Deletions cut 5 bases from V and 2 bases from J, with 9 bases between. The CDR3 totals 13 residues. This CDR3 is CASSPGANYGYTC. The CDR3 nucleotides read TGTGCCAGCAGCCCCGGGGCCAACTATGGCTACACCTGC.

This clone was detected only a few times. The chain has TRBV6-1 and TRBJ2-5, with 11 bases matching TRBD1. This CDR3 has 17 amino acids. CDR1 is MNHNS and CDR2 is SASEGT in the germline V gene. The J segment lost 5 bases and the V segment lost 6 bases, leaving 14 bases of the junction unmatched. In DNA form, the CDR3 reads TGTGCCAGCAGGGCCCGGACAGGGGGCGCAGGGGGGGAGACCCAGTACTTC. Translated, it gives CASRARTGGAGGETQYF.

This clone showed up many times. This chain connects TRBV28 to TRBJ2-1; TRBD2 agrees at 7 bases. Losses at the gene ends were 1 base for V and 10 bases for J; bases not matched to a gene: 1. The CDR3 extends over 12 amino acids. Germline CDR1 MDHEN, CDR2 SYDVKM. CDR3 residues: CASSLFGREQFF. The CDR3 nucleotides are TGTGCCAGCAGTTTATTCGGGAGGGAGCAGTTCTTC.

This clone was observed many times. V gene TRBV4-1 combines with J gene TRBJ1-2, with 7 bases aligning to TRBD1. The germline gives CDR1 MGHRA, CDR2 YSYEKL. The CDR3 contains 16 residues. The V and J ends lost 5 bases and 2 bases, in that order; junction bases with no gene match: 11. CDR3 loop: CASSYYPQGTNYGYTF. In DNA, the CDR3 is TGCGCCAGCAGCTATTACCCACAGGGGACGAACTATGGCTACACCTTC.

A remark on this clone: A read error may explain this, as a much larger clone is one base away. V is TRBV29-1 and J is TRBJ2-1; 12 positions match TRBD2. Germline CDR1 SQVTM, CDR2 ANQGSEA. Trimming removed 3 bases from V and 9 bases from J; junction bases left unmatched: 12. This CDR3 has 16 residues. As DNA, the CDR3 is TGCAGCGTTGATCGCGCGAGACTAGCGGGAGTGGGTGAGCAGTTCTTC. Amino acid sequence: CSVDRARLAGVGEQFF.